The present TCR beta chain was sequenced within a study of control samples from healthy donors and cancer patients. Method: immunoSEQ multiplex PCR; TCRdb's copy keeps in-frame clones and lacks some. The listing contains 150,000 to 200,000 clones. This receptor was taken from a woman aged 25-40 years in good health. Sequencing used blood.

The CDR3 spells CASSIISAGRVGTEAFF. DNA of the CDR3: TGTGCCAGTAGTATTATCTCGGCAGGCCGTGTAGGGACTGAAGCTTTCTTT. The rearrangement joins TRBV19 to TRBJ1-1; D remains ambiguous. V lost 3 bases to trimming and J lost 5 bases, with 22 bases between them. This CDR3 comprises 17 residues. The germline CDR1 and CDR2 sequences are LNHDA and SQIVND (reference sequence).